One sample yielded the 20 T cell receptor beta chains listed below, sequenced in a study of cytomegalovirus exposure and HLA in healthy donors. Primers included in the PCR were 60 Vbeta and 13 Jbeta primers. Clones were sequenced by immunoSEQ multiplex PCR, and TCRdb holds only the in-frame ones, with some missing. The sample lists 150,000 to 200,000 clones; 70% to 85% were seen once. Sequencing input: PBMCs. These receptors were taken from a girl aged 2-15 years in good health and CMV-seropositive.

This clone was observed a single time. The J gene is TRBJ1-3, the V gene TRBV6-5, with 7 bases lining up with TRBD1. V shed 4 bases, J shed 6 bases, and the junction held 9 bases outside the gene matches. Germline V gene sequence: CDR1 MNHEY, CDR2 SVGAGI. CDR3 size: 15 residues. CDR3 nucleotides: TGTGCCAGCAGTTCGGCCAGGACAGGACCAAACACCATATATTTT. It is translated as CASSSARTGPNTIYF.

The rearrangement uses TRBV11-2 and TRBJ1-2, with TRBD1 matching 9 bases. V was clipped by 5 bases and J by 7 bases; unmatched bases: 14. Germline V gene data show CDR1 as SGHAT and CDR2 as FQNNGV. The CDR3 contains 16 residues. The CDR3 sequence: CASSTPRDRAGCGYTF. CDR3 nucleotide sequence: TGTGCCAGCAGCACCCCTCGGGACAGGGCCGGTTGTGGCTACACCTTC.

The rearrangement uses TRBV4-1 and TRBJ1-1, with TRBD1 matching over 9 bases. V was pared by 3 bases and J by 6 bases, with 8 bases of the junction left unmatched. CDR1 and CDR2 (germline): MGHRA, YSYEKL. The length of the CDR3 is 15 residues. CDR3 sequence: CASSQEDRGGAEAFF. DNA for the CDR3: TGCGCCAGCAGCCAGGAAGACAGGGGGGGAGCTGAAGCTTTCTTT.

This sequence joins TRBV11-2 and TRBJ2-4; D is uncertain. The V end was cut by 1 base, the J end by 9 bases, with 7 bases between. This CDR3 spans 12 amino acids. Germline-derived CDR1 and CDR2 are SGHAT and FQNNGV. CDR3 nucleotides: TGTGCCAGCAGCTTAGGGCCTGGCATTCAGTACTTC. Amino acids: CASSLGPGIQYF.

This clone appeared a single time. This chain connects TRBV19 to TRBJ1-2, with a tentative D call TRBD1 (6 bases). This CDR3 has 15 residues. Trimming removed 1 base at V and 4 bases at J, with 13 bases between. The germline CDR1 and CDR2 sequences are LNHDA and SQIVND (reference sequence). The CDR3 bases are TGTGCCAGTAGTATAGGTGGCAGGGGTCTCTATGGCTACACCTTC. Amino acid sequence: CASSIGGRGLYGYTF.

V and J are TRBV7-2 and TRBJ1-5; TRBD1 matches 7 bases. The CDR3 extends over 14 amino acids. Trimming at V came to 1 base and at J to 5 bases, leaving 2 bases not matched to a gene. Germline lookup yields CDR1 SGHTA and CDR2 FQGNSA. CDR3 residues: CASSLGQGYQPQHF. The CDR3 nucleotides are TGTGCCAGCAGCTTAGGACAGGGCTATCAGCCCCAGCATTTT.

The CDR3 here is CASRPRLAGRETQYF. In DNA form, the CDR3 reads TGTGCCAGCAGACCCCGACTAGCGGGGCGGGAGACGCAGTATTTT. The chain combines TRBV5-5 with TRBJ2-3, with 11 bases matching TRBD2. The CDR3 runs 15 residues. Germline V CDR1 and CDR2: SGHKS, YYEKEE (reference sequence). J was trimmed by 9 bases and V by 5 bases; bases with no gene match: 11.

The gene calls are TRBV28 and TRBJ2-6; possible D gene TRBD1, 6 bases. CDR3 length: 17 residues. Trimming cost V 5 bases and J 0 bases, with 14 bases left between them. CDR1 MDHEN and CDR2 SYDVKM come from the germline V gene. In nucleotides, the CDR3 is TGTGCCAGCAGTGTCGAATTAGGGGGCTCTGGGGCCAACGTCCTGACTTTC. Residues: CASSVELGGSGANVLTF.

This clone was observed once. J is TRBJ2-3 and V is TRBV27, with TRBD2 matching over 9 bases. Trimming cost V 5 bases and J 3 bases; bases outside gene matches: 3. The CDR3 contains 14 residues. Germline assignment: CDR1 MNHEY and CDR2 SMNVEV (reference sequence). The CDR3 spells CASSRLAVTDTQYF. The DNA for the CDR3 is TGTGCCAGCAGTCGACTAGCGGTTACAGATACGCAGTATTTT.

V usage is TRBV5-4 and J usage is TRBJ1-1, with 8 bases fitting TRBD1. The CDR3 is 15 amino acids. CDR1 and CDR2 from the germline V gene are SGHNT and YYREEE (reference sequence). With 4 bases clipped from V and 5 bases from J, the junction kept 10 bases outside the gene matches. The CDR3, as DNA: TGTGCCAGCAGCGGATCCACAGGGGGGGAAACTGAAGCTTTCTTT. Residues: CASSGSTGGETEAFF.

This chain links TRBV6-5 with TRBJ1-2; D is possibly TRBD1 (5 bases). V was shortened by 8 bases and J by 5 bases, with 18 bases between the two germline ends. CDR1 and CDR2 from the germline V gene are MNHEY and SVGAGI. The CDR3 spans 14 residues. The DNA for the CDR3 is TGTGCCAGCCGCCTAAGGGGTACCAGTTATGGCTACACCTTC. It encodes CASRLRGTSYGYTF.

The chain recombines TRBV13 with TRBJ1-1; D ambiguous. Trimming took 6 bases from V and 0 from J, leaving 14 bases between them. Germline V gene sequence: CDR1 PRHDT, CDR2 FYEKMQ (reference sequence). The CDR3 covers 15 residues. CDR3 coding DNA: TGTGCCAGCAGTTTTTATGGCAGAATGAACACTGAAGCTTTCTTT. As protein: CASSFYGRMNTEAFF. The whole variable domain, filled in from reference TRBV13 and TRBJ1-1, reads AAGVIQSPRHLIKEKRETATLKCYPIPRHDTVYWYQQGPGQDPQFLISFYEKMQSDKGSIPDRFSAQQFSDYHSELNMSSLELGDSALYFCASSFYGRMNTEAFFGQGTRLTVV.

V is TRBV19 and J is TRBJ1-4; 12 bases line up with TRBD1. CDR3 size: 21 residues. V was clipped by 11 bases and J by 0 bases; unmatched bases: 22. The V gene's germline CDR1 is LNHDA and CDR2 SQIVND (reference sequence). CDR3 in amino acids: CAQKWNRDRGPQQATNEKLFF. CDR3 DNA: TGTGCCCAGAAATGGAACCGGGACAGGGGGCCCCAACAAGCAACTAATGAAAAACTGTTTTTT.

This clone was counted between two and nine times. The chain has TRBV4-1 and TRBJ1-5; a weak D match, TRBD1 (6 bases). Germline loops: CDR1 MGHRA, CDR2 YSYEKL. This CDR3 is built from 15 residues. V was cut by 1 base and J by 3 bases, with 10 bases left in between. The CDR3: CASSQVQGANQPQHF. CDR3 in DNA: TGCGCCAGCAGCCAAGTACAGGGCGCCAATCAGCCCCAGCATTTT.

This clone was found once. The chain joins TRBV27 to TRBJ1-5; no firm D call. Germline CDR1 MNHEY, CDR2 SMNVEV (reference sequence). The CDR3 is 14 residues long. Trimming pared 6 bases from V and 4 bases from J, leaving 13 bases between. The CDR3 sequence is CASRDGGMNQPQHF. DNA of the CDR3: TGTGCCAGCAGGGACGGAGGCATGAATCAGCCCCAGCATTTT.

J is TRBJ2-5 and V is TRBV5-6; 8 bases map to TRBD1. The DNA end is more similar to TRBJ2-7, so the J call may be wrong. Germline V lookup: CDR1 SGHDT, CDR2 YYEEEE. The CDR3 sequence is 15 residues long. The CDR3 spells CASSPGTGGGDEQYF. CDR3 nucleotide sequence: TGTGCCAGCAGCCCAGGGACAGGCGGAGGGGACGAGCAGTACTTC.

J is TRBJ2-1 and V is TRBV2; 11 positions agree with TRBD2. The J segment lost 4 bases and the V segment lost 8 bases, leaving 4 bases of the junction unmatched. The CDR3 runs to 14 residues. In germline, CDR1 is SNHLY, CDR2 FYNNEI. The CDR3 DNA follows: TGTGCCAGCCCGGGACTAGCGGAGTACAATGAGCAGTTCTTC. Translation: CASPGLAEYNEQFF. The full variable domain, rest sourced from reference TRBV2 and TRBJ2-1, is EPEVTQTPSHQVTQMGQEVILRCVPISNHLYFYWYRQILGQKVEFLVSFYNNEISEKSEIFDDQFSVERPDGSNFTLKIRSTKLEDSAMYFCASPGLAEYNEQFFGPGTRLTVL.

The chain recombines TRBV30 with TRBJ1-1; 7 positions agree with TRBD1. J was trimmed by 7 bases and V by 1 base; bases with no gene match: 0. The CDR3 covers 11 residues. The V gene's germline CDR1 is GTSNPN and CDR2 SVGIG (reference sequence). For the CDR3, the DNA is TGTGCCTGGAGTGGACAGGGTGAAGCTTTCTTT. It encodes CAWSGQGEAFF.

This clone has only a few counts. The chain links TRBV6-1 to TRBJ1-4; D is possibly TRBD1 (6 bases). The CDR3 loop spans 14 amino acids. V shed 5 bases and J shed 4 bases, with 11 bases lying between them. Germline CDR1 reads MNHNS; CDR2 reads SASEGT. The CDR3 region is CASSPQGYNEKLFF. The CDR3 nucleotides are TGTGCCAGCAGTCCACAGGGATATAATGAAAAACTGTTTTTT.

This clone was recorded a few times. This chain joins TRBV2 and TRBJ1-2; 9 positions match TRBD1. The CDR3 extends over 14 amino acids. Trimming at V came to 5 bases and at J to 8 bases, leaving 9 bases not matched to a gene. Germline CDR1 is SNHLY and CDR2 is FYNNEI. CDR3 sequence: CASSLTGGAWGYTF. In DNA form, the CDR3 reads TGTGCCAGCAGTCTTACAGGGGGCGCGTGGGGCTACACCTTC. Supplemented by reference TRBV2 and TRBJ1-2, the full variable domain reads EPEVTQTPSHQVTQMGQEVILRCVPISNHLYFYWYRQILGQKVEFLVSFYNNEISEKSEIFDDQFSVERPDGSNFTLKIRSTKLEDSAMYFCASSLTGGAWGYTFGSGTRLTVV.